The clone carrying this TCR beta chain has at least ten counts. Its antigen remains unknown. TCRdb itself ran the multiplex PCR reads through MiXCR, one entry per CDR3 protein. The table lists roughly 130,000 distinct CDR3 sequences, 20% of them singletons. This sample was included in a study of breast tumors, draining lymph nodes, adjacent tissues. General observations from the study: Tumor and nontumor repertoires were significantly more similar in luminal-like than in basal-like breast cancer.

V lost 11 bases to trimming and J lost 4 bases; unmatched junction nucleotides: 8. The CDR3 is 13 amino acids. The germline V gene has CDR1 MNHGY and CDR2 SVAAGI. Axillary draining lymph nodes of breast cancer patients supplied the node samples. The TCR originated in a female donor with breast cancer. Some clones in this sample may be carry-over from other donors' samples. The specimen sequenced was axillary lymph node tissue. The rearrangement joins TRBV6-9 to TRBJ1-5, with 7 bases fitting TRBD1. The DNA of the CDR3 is TGTGCCGGGGTATTACAGGGGAATCAGCCCCAGCATTTT. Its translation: CAGVLQGNQPQHF.